This record concerns one TCR beta chain sequence. Its antigen is still unknown. This record belongs to a study of cytomegalovirus exposure and HLA in healthy donors. Study-wide results and limits: Accounts indicate the classifier identified cytomegalovirus status with strong specificity and sensitivity. It was approximately 150 TCR beta chains that were listed as cytomegalovirus-associated. Rare TCR sequences dominated, though some public TCRs recurred in many donors.

CDR1 is ENHRY, CDR2 SYGVKD, per germline. Trimming pared 0 bases from V and 2 bases from J, leaving 8 bases between. The CDR3 is made up of 14 amino acids. Some clones are missing from TCRdb's copy, which holds only in-frame ones; the method was immunoSEQ multiplex PCR. Found here are roughly 310,000 clones, nearly 90% of them singletons; the top ten hold over 0.9%. This rearrangement joins TRBV10-3 to TRBJ2-7, with D tentatively TRBD2 (7 bases). The clonotype comes from a man aged 25 to 40 in good health and CMV-seronegative. The sequenced sample consisted of PBMCs. Written as DNA, the CDR3 is TGTGCCATCAGTGAGTCCGGGGGGCCCTACGAGCAGTACTTC. Protein sequence: CAISESGGPYEQYF.